The TCR beta chain described here comes from a study of T cells expressing NK-cell markers. Study context: Repertoires of TCR beta were obtained from T cells sorted as CD3+CD56+NKG2C+, CD3+CD56+NKG2C- and CD3+CD56-NKG2C+. Most of the eight sequenced donors were classified as HCMV-seropositive, and one was classified as seronegative. Overall study results and limits: The leading position in the CD3+CD56-NKG2C+ fraction of a few donors also went to these clonotypes.

UMIs were included in TCR beta cDNA generated by 5'RACE template switching. TCRdb reprocessed the 5' RACE reads and stores each CDR3 protein as one record, lacking DNA. The sample has about 550,000 distinct CDR3 sequences. Regarding this clonotype: The antigen is unknown.

CDR1 SGHAT and CDR2 FQNNGV come from the germline V gene. CDR3 length equals 14 residues. The source of this sequence is a man aged 18 to 30 in good health. V gene TRBV11-2 combines with J gene TRBJ2-1; TCRdb proposes TRBD2, but this gene call is untestable without DNA. Sequences were obtained from blood T cells: a sorted CD56 or NKG2C T cell subset, CD4+ or CD8+ T cells, or bulk PBMC T cells (not recorded which). CDR3 amino acids: CASSLALLGNEQFF.